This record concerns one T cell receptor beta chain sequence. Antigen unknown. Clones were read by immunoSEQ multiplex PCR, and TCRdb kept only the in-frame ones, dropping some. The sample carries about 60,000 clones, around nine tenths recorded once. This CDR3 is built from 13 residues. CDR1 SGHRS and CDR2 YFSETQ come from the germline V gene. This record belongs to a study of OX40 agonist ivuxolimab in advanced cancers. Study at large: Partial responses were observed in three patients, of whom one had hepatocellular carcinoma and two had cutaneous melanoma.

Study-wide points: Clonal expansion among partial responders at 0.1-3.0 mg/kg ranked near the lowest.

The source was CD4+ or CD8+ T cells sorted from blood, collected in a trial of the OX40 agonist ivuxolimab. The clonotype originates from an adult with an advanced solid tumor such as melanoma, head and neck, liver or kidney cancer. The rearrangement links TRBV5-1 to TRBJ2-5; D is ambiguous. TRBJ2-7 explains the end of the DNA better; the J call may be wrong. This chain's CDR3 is CASRISEDYEQYF. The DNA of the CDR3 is TGCGCCAGTCGTATTTCGGAAGACTACGAGCAGTACTTC.